This is a list of T cell receptor beta chains from one sample in a study of T cell responses to AZD1222 COVID-19 vaccine. Profiled with immunoSEQ multiplex PCR; TCRdb holds only in-frame clones, not every one. The sample has 100,000 to 150,000 clones, roughly 89% seen once. This specimen consisted of peripheral blood, obtained 28 days after the second AZD1222 dose. These receptors all come from an adult who received the AZD1222 COVID-19 vaccine. Both conserved end residues are trimmed from each CDR3. Fields, in order: CDR3 length, J gene, V gene, CDR3 protein.

length: 11
J: TRBJ2-7
V: TRBV11-3
CDR3: ASSFGGIDEQY

length: 11
J: TRBJ1-1
V: TRBV11-2
CDR3: ASSPHEPGEAF

length: 11
J: TRBJ1-1
V: TRBV14
CDR3: ASSQFPGTEAF

length: 13
J: TRBJ2-3
V: TRBV11-3
CDR3: ASSFGTSGGVTQY

length: 13
J: TRBJ2-7
V: TRBV10-3
CDR3: ATSITGTSGYEQY

length: 13
J: TRBJ2-5
V: TRBV6-5
CDR3: ASSYGGANQETQY

length: 17
J: TRBJ2-7
V: TRBV9
CDR3: ASSVAGCLGLALPYEQY

length: 14
J: TRBJ1-1
V: TRBV18
CDR3: ASSPRISGGNTEAF

length: 11
J: TRBJ1-1
V: TRBV7-2
CDR3: ASRLNVGPEAF

length: 12
J: TRBJ2-3
V: TRBV19
CDR3: AVRTSGSTDTQY

length: 12
J: TRBJ2-1
V: TRBV10-2
CDR3: ASSPLALAGEQF

length: 13
J: TRBJ2-1
V: TRBV7-8
CDR3: ASSVGLAGDNEQF

length: 9
J: TRBJ1-1
V: TRBV29-1
CDR3: SVEWDTEAF

length: 13
J: TRBJ2-3
V: TRBV11-2
CDR3: ASSSWTVSTDTQY

length: 12
J: TRBJ2-5
V: TRBV25-1
CDR3: ASSSVGRLETQY

length: 13
J: TRBJ2-3
V: TRBV7-6
CDR3: ASGTSGEPTDTQY

length: 13
J: TRBJ2-5
V: TRBV5-6
CDR3: ASSWGGTEQETQY

length: 14
J: TRBJ2-2
V: TRBV2
CDR3: ASSTPGGHNTGELF

length: 14
J: TRBJ2-3
V: TRBV9
CDR3: ASSPPSSGGVDTQY

length: 11
J: TRBJ2-2
V: TRBV6-4
CDR3: ASSRELTGELF

length: 12
J: TRBJ2-1
V: TRBV11-2
CDR3: ASSQWEARREQF

length: 11
J: TRBJ2-1
V: TRBV11-3
CDR3: ASSKTGLNEQF

length: 13
J: TRBJ1-3
V: TRBV11-3
CDR3: ASSSWGDSGNTIY

length: 11
J: TRBJ2-7
V: TRBV5-5
CDR3: ASSLVQGYEQY

length: 11
J: TRBJ2-3
V: TRBV24-1
CDR3: ATASGGPDTQY